These T cell receptor beta chains were read from a single sample in a study of blood T cell repertoires in COVID-19. Libraries were prepared by immunoSEQ multiplex PCR; TCRdb keeps only in-frame clonotypes and omits some of them. The top ten hold 15% to 20% of the sample, which has just over 80,000 clones, roughly 76% seen once. Sequencing input: peripheral blood. These receptors all stem from a woman older than 75 with active or convalescent COVID-19. CDR3s include the opening cysteine and the closing phenylalanine or tryptophan. The order of the fields is J gene, V gene, clone size, D gene, CDR3 protein, CDR3 DNA. A D gene is named only where the DNA matches it firmly. A clone size is listed for some rows: how often the clone was seen (once, few, many), or a class if it is expanded.

TRBJ2-1,TRBV7-9,.,.,CASSVGLSGPNEQFF,TGTGCCAGCAGTGTCGGGCTGAGCGGTCCCAATGAGCAGTTCTTC
TRBJ2-3,TRBV11-3,.,.,CASSLDPGAGDTQYF,TGTGCCAGCAGCTTAGACCCTGGTGCGGGAGATACGCAGTATTTT
TRBJ1-5,TRBV21-1,.,.,CASSKYDRDHSNQPQHF,TGTGCCAGCAGCAAATACGACAGGGATCACTCAAATCAGCCCCAGCATTTT
TRBJ1-6,TRBV10-3,.,.,CAISGTGMGNSPLHF,TGTGCCATCAGTGGTACAGGAATGGGTAATTCACCCCTCCACTTT
TRBJ2-3,TRBV9,few,TRBD2,CASRGLAGGQGDTQYF,TGTGCCAGCAGGGGACTAGCGGGGGGGCAAGGAGATACGCAGTATTTT
TRBJ2-7,TRBV5-1,many,.,CASSLDPGDSSYEQYF,TGCGCCAGCAGCTTGGATCCGGGGGACTCCTCCTACGAGCAGTACTTC
TRBJ2-1,TRBV10-3,few,TRBD1,CAISETGGAYNEQFF,TGTGCCATCAGTGAAACAGGGGGCGCCTACAATGAGCAGTTCTTC
TRBJ2-7,TRBV11-1,.,.,CASSLGPGSYEQYF,TGTGCCAGCAGCTTAGGACCGGGTTCCTACGAGCAGTACTTC
TRBJ2-3,TRBV7-2,few,.,CASIGTDTQYF,TGTGCCAGCATCGGCACAGATACGCAGTATTTT
TRBJ1-2,TRBV7-2,.,.,CASSPRGGGYGYTF,TGTGCCAGCAGCCCACGGGGAGGAGGCTATGGCTACACCTTC
TRBJ2-7,TRBV30,.,.,CAWSPGLGYEQYF,TGTGCCTGGAGTCCGGGACTGGGCTACGAGCAGTACTTC
TRBJ1-4,TRBV20-1,.,.,CSASTSLGVIEKLFF,TGCAGTGCTAGTACAAGTCTTGGAGTGATCGAAAAACTGTTTTTT
TRBJ1-2,TRBV14,.,TRBD1,CASSRMTGANYGYTF,TGTGCCAGCAGCCGAATGACAGGGGCTAACTATGGCTACACCTTC
TRBJ1-4,TRBV18,.,TRBD1,CASSPSQGATGEKLFF,TGTGCCAGCTCACCATCTCAGGGGGCCACGGGTGAAAAACTGTTTTTT
TRBJ2-7,TRBV4-3,few,TRBD2,CASSPRLAGPLEQYF,TGCGCCAGCAGCCCGAGACTAGCGGGGCCATTGGAGCAGTACTTC
TRBJ1-2,TRBV7-8,.,.,CASSLTAGSSRVDGYTF,TGTGCCAGCAGCTTGACGGCAGGATCATCGAGGGTTGATGGCTACACCTTC
TRBJ2-7,TRBV5-5,.,.,CASSLGVNTKYYEQYF,TGTGCCAGCAGCTTGGGCGTCAATACTAAGTACTACGAGCAGTACTTC
TRBJ2-5,TRBV11-2,.,.,CASSPDSVQETQYF,TGTGCCAGCAGCCCGGACAGCGTACAAGAGACCCAGTACTTC